Described below is a single TCR beta chain sequence and its context. This clone turned up a few times. Its antigen is unknown. No quality values exist for individual bases; no much larger clone is one base distant. Based on the germline V gene, the CDR1 and CDR2 sequences are SGHRS and YFSETQ. There are 14 amino acids in the CDR3, from cysteine to phenylalanine inclusive. The entry retains the CDR3 DNA only, 42 bases that are in frame from base 1. Trimming removed 4 bases from V and 8 bases from J, leaving 18 bases between the germline ends. The data derive from a study of blood T cell repertoires in COVID-19 (dated by TCRdb to about 2020). With regard to the full study: Samples from collaborators originated in the United States, Italy and Spain and spanned both the acute and convalescent phases of COVID-19. A de-identified subject ID, COVID-19 status, age in years and sex were almost always included in the sample metadata. A freely available public database, intended as a resource for researchers studying the immune response to SARS-CoV-2, is where the repertoires were released. Where available, HLA class I and class II types were obtained from metadata supplied by the sample provider rather than from assay-based typing. Samples came from the ongoing ImmuneRACE study (first 160 participants) plus 1,254 subjects from 6 global collaborators. The material from the prospective study consisted of cDNA or gDNA derived from T cells, B-cell-depleted T cells, or PBMCs. Deeply sampled blood TCRbeta repertoires from subjects exposed to, actively infected with, or recovered from COVID-19 were included in the dataset. Overall results and qualifications from the work: The quantity of clinical and demographic metadata differed by source and by participant and was supplied without curation.

Whole blood was collected in K2EDTA tubes by collaborating institutions according to the institutions' own protocols. For TCRbeta analysis, collaborators shipped samples as frozen whole blood, isolated PBMCs, or DNA extracted from either of those sample types. TCRbeta CDR3 regions were amplified from genomic DNA by means of the immunoSEQ Assay, a bias-controlled multiplex PCR. Per the authors' processing: Nucleated cell counts per sample were estimated from amplification of reference gene primers within the assay. To quantify the absolute abundance of each unique TCRbeta CDR3 rearrangement, sequence reads were collapsed and filtered. For each sample, productive Simpson clonality was calculated as the square root of Simpson's diversity index across productive rearrangements. This immuneACCESS table, as held by TCRdb, lists in-frame sequences with V and J called but not all clones. Of the missing ones, under half trace to an unresolved V gene in checked studies; the others have no known cause. V and J calls and clone size are copied from that table; D and trimming were computed from the DNA. For this sample the table gives approximately 230,000 clones, of which about 85% were detected only once. The top ten clones comprise roughly 3% of the sample.

The chain is made from TRBV5-1 and TRBJ1-1, with the D gene call left open. The TCR was taken from a young man with active or convalescent COVID-19. Sequencing was done on a sample of peripheral blood. In nucleotides, the sequence is TGCGCCAGCAGCCTCGGGGTTCTTCCTTCAGAAGCTTTCTTT. Translation gives CASSLGVLPSEAFF.